The 32 T cell receptor beta chains below all came from one sample that was sequenced in a study of technical replicates of blood from a handful of donors (dated by TCRdb to about 2017). The library was produced with the immunoSEQ multiplex PCR assay. TCRdb holds this immuneACCESS table with in-frame rearrangements only. Some clones are missing; in checked studies, unresolved V genes explain under half, and the rest has no known cause. The sample data list about 80,000 clones, and roughly 90% of these were observed just once. Of the sample, approximately 0.39% is held by the ten largest clones. Sequencing input: T cells isolated from PBMCs. The receptor source for this set is a human donor in good health.

This clone has a handful of counts. This CDR3 reads CASSLGDNQPQHF. For the CDR3, the DNA is TGTGCCAGCAGCTTGGGAGACAATCAGCCCCAGCATTTT. The rearrangement uses TRBV5-6 and TRBJ1-5, with unresolved D. The V and J ends lost 0 bases and 3 bases respectively, with 4 bases between them. CDR3 length: 13 amino acids. Germline V gene data show CDR1 as SGHDT and CDR2 as YYEEEE.

The chain uses TRBV6-5 and TRBJ1-5; 8 nucleotides line up with TRBD1. Germline V gene data show CDR1 as MNHEY and CDR2 as SVGAGI. Trimming at V came to 4 bases and at J to 7 bases, leaving 6 bases not matched to a gene. The CDR3 contains 14 residues. CDR3 loop: CASSSGQGRQPQHF. CDR3 coding DNA: TGTGCCAGCAGTTCCGGACAGGGAAGGCAGCCCCAGCATTTT.

The chain combines TRBV5-1 with TRBJ1-5; no clear D. Germline CDR1 reads SGHRS; CDR2 reads YFSETQ. Trimming left V 0 bases short and J 1 base short, with 8 bases between. The CDR3 totals 15 residues. CDR3 residues: CASSLDSGSNQPQHF. CDR3 bases: TGCGCCAGCAGCTTGGATTCGGGAAGCAATCAGCCCCAGCATTTT.

The chain recombines TRBV11-3 with TRBJ2-4; 11 nucleotides align to TRBD2. V gave up 3 bases and J gave up 5 bases; unmatched junction bases: 6. CDR3 size: 16 residues. Germline assignment: CDR1 SGHNT and CDR2 YENEEA. In nucleotides, the CDR3 is TGTGCCAGCAGCTTTGGAGTGACTAGCGGGGAAAACATTCAGTACTTC. It specifies CASSFGVTSGENIQYF.

The chain combines TRBV28 with TRBJ2-7; a weak D match, TRBD2 (6 bases). V was cut by 3 bases and J by 3 bases, with 12 bases left in between. CDR1 and CDR2 (germline): MDHEN, SYDVKM. CDR3 length: 14 amino acids. The CDR3 sequence: CASSFGGGGYEQYF. Written as DNA, the CDR3 is TGTGCCAGCAGTTTTGGGGGAGGAGGCTACGAGCAGTACTTC.

The rearrangement uses TRBV19 and TRBJ2-1; 9 nucleotides match TRBD2. Looked up from germline, CDR1 is LNHDA and CDR2 is SQIVND (reference sequence). V shed 7 bases and J 6 bases; nucleotides not matched to a gene: 13. This CDR3 region has 16 residues. CDR3 sequence (DNA): TGTGCCAGTACCGGGGGGGAGGCGGGAGGGCTCAATGAGCAGTTCTTC. Translating it yields CASTGGEAGGLNEQFF.

V and J are TRBV6-1 and TRBJ1-1; possibly TRBD1 for D (5 bases). The CDR3 spans 11 residues. Trimming stripped 6 bases from V and 7 bases from J, with 9 bases between. Germline loops: CDR1 MNHNS, CDR2 SASEGT. The DNA for the CDR3 is TGTGCCAGCAGCCCCAGGGATGAAGCTTTCTTT. Its translation: CASSPRDEAFF.

The genes are TRBV6-5 and TRBJ1-3, with D uncertain. The CDR3 covers 14 residues. Germline V lookup: CDR1 MNHEY, CDR2 SVGAGI. V dropped 2 bases and J dropped 3 bases, with 8 bases sitting between them. CDR3 nucleotide sequence: TGTGCCAGCAGTTACGAGGAGGGTGGAAACACCATATATTTT. Its translation is CASSYEEGGNTIYF.

The chain is built from TRBV23-1 and TRBJ2-7; 7 positions match TRBD2. TRBV23-1 is an ORF; its function is uncertain. The CDR3 has 13 amino acids. CDR3 coding DNA: TGCGTCGCCTCAGCGGGAAATCCCTACGAGCAGTACTTC. It codes for CVASAGNPYEQYF.

The chain links TRBV7-3 to TRBJ2-6, with D perhaps matching TRBD2 (6 bases). The CDR3 runs 16 residues. The germline V and J ends were trimmed by 4 bases and 0 bases, with 10 bases remaining between them. Germline loops: CDR1 SGHTA, CDR2 FQGTGA. CDR3 in DNA: TGTGCCAGCAGCTCCCGGGGAGGCTCTGGGGCCAACGTCCTGACTTTC. Amino acid sequence: CASSSRGGSGANVLTF. The full variable domain, its missing parts supplied by reference TRBV7-3 and TRBJ2-6, is GAGVSQTPSNKVTEKGKYVELRCDPISGHTALYWYRQSLGQGPEFLIYFQGTGAADDSGLPNDRFFAVRPEGSVSTLKIQRTERGDSAVYLCASSSRGGSGANVLTFGAGSRLTVL.

V usage is TRBV27 and J usage is TRBJ1-1; unclear D gene. Germline V gives CDR1 MNHEY, CDR2 SMNVEV (reference sequence). CDR3 length equals 11 residues. Trimming took 3 bases from V and 7 from J, leaving 6 bases between them. CDR3 in DNA: TGTGCCAGCAGTTTTGGCGGTGAAGCTTTCTTT. It encodes CASSFGGEAFF.

The chain links TRBV10-2 to TRBJ2-7; no clear D gene. Germline V gene lookup returns CDR1 WSHSY and CDR2 SAAADI. The CDR3 is made up of 13 amino acids. Trimming removed 4 bases at V and 1 base at J, with 8 bases between. This chain's CDR3 is CASSAIGSYEQYF. DNA of the CDR3: TGCGCCAGCAGTGCAATCGGGTCCTACGAGCAGTACTTC.

The chain couples TRBV5-5 to TRBJ2-1; 7 bases map to TRBD2. The J segment lost 8 bases and the V segment lost 4 bases, leaving 18 bases of the junction unmatched. The CDR3 length is 17 residues. Germline-derived CDR1 and CDR2 are SGHKS and YYEKEE (reference sequence). CDR3 sequence reads: CASSPPLAAGVPHEQFF. The DNA of the CDR3 is TGTGCCAGCAGCCCCCCCCTTGCGGCGGGAGTCCCTCATGAGCAGTTCTTC.

The V call is TRBV27, the J call TRBJ2-7, with 8 bases lining up with TRBD2. The V segment lost 5 bases and the J segment 0 bases; nucleotides outside the gene matches: 9. The germline CDR1 and CDR2 sequences are MNHEY and SMNVEV (reference sequence). This CDR3 spans 16 amino acids. CDR3 coding DNA: TGTGCCAGCAGTCCATATTCGGCGGGAGGCTCCTACGAGCAGTACTTC. Its protein product is CASSPYSAGGSYEQYF.

This clone was recorded only once. The chain joins TRBV5-1 to TRBJ2-6; TRBD1 matches at 12 bases. The CDR3 spans 16 residues. J gave up 3 bases and V 5 bases, and 3 bases lay outside the gene matches. Germline loops: CDR1 SGHRS, CDR2 YFSETQ. CDR3 DNA sequence: TGCGCCAGCAGGGGACAGGGGGCGTTTGGGGCCAACGTCCTGACTTTC. Translated: CASRGQGAFGANVLTF. Variable domain in full (rest from reference TRBV5-1 and TRBJ2-6): KAGVTQTPRYLIKTRGQQVTLSCSPISGHRSVSWYQQTPGQGLQFLFEYFSETQRNKGNFPGRFSGRQFSNSRSEMNVSTLELGDSALYLCASRGQGAFGANVLTFGAGSRLTVL.

Only one count was recorded for this clone. The chain uses TRBV29-1 and TRBJ1-4; 7 nucleotides align to TRBD1. This CDR3 comprises 13 residues. Germline CDR1 is SQVTM and CDR2 is ANQGSEA. V was clipped by 7 bases and J by 5 bases; unmatched bases: 7. CDR3 residues: CSARTGPNEKLFF. CDR3 DNA sequence: TGCAGCGCCCGGACAGGACCGAATGAAAAACTGTTTTTT.

This sequence joins TRBV7-9 and TRBJ2-2, with TRBD2 matching over 8 bases. The trim removed 1 base at V and 8 bases at J, leaving 3 bases unmatched. Germline V CDR1 and CDR2: SEHNR, FQNEAQ (reference sequence). This CDR3 comprises 14 residues. CDR3 residues: CASSLGTSSGELFF. The CDR3 nucleotides read TGTGCCAGCAGCTTAGGGACTAGCAGTGGGGAGCTGTTTTTT. The full variable domain, in which reference TRBV7-9 and TRBJ2-2 provide the parts outside the CDR3, is DTGVSQNPRHKITKRGQNVTFRCDPISEHNRLYWYRQTLGQGPEFLTYFQNEAQLEKSRLLSDRFSAERPKGSFSTLEIQRTEQGDSAMYLCASSLGTSSGELFFGEGSRLTVL.

This sequence joins TRBV27 and TRBJ2-3, with D hard to call. V lost 3 bases and J lost 5, with 9 bases in between. The CDR3 runs 13 residues. The germline V gene encodes CDR1 MNHEY and CDR2 SMNVEV (reference sequence). The CDR3 loop reads CASSFYHGDTQYF. DNA for the CDR3: TGTGCCAGCAGTTTCTACCACGGAGATACGCAGTATTTT.

Regarding this clone: This may arise from a read error, as a much more abundant clone is one base away. The V gene is TRBV11-3, the J gene TRBJ2-3; 15 nucleotides match TRBD2. This CDR3 region has 15 residues. Per the germline V gene, CDR1 is SGHNT and CDR2 is YENEEA. J gave up 4 bases and V 6 bases, and 2 bases lay outside the gene matches. The CDR3 loop reads CASSGLAGGPDTQYF. The CDR3 DNA follows: TGTGCCAGCAGTGGACTAGCGGGAGGGCCAGATACGCAGTATTTT.

V usage is TRBV4-3 and J usage is TRBJ1-1; no reliable D call. Germline CDR1 reads LGHNA; CDR2 reads YSLEER. This CDR3 contains 15 residues. Trimming cost V 0 bases and J 10 bases, with 18 bases left between them. The CDR3 protein is CASSQDQAGRYGAFF. The CDR3, as DNA: TGCGCCAGCAGCCAAGATCAGGCAGGAAGGTATGGAGCTTTCTTT.

CDR3: CASSQDGKTKETQYF. The CDR3 coding sequence is TGTGCCAGCAGCCAGGATGGAAAGACTAAAGAGACCCAGTACTTC. The chain recombines TRBV14 with TRBJ2-5, with a weak D call TRBD2 (5 bases). V lost 3 bases and J lost 3, with 14 bases in between. CDR1 is SGHDN and CDR2 is FVKESK in the germline V gene. The CDR3 runs 15 residues.

The table lists this clone with a count of one. The chain carries TRBV5-6 and TRBJ2-7; D ambiguous. This CDR3 comprises 12 residues. Trimming removed 2 bases at V and 4 bases at J, with 7 bases between. The germline V gene encodes CDR1 SGHDT and CDR2 YYEEEE. In DNA, the CDR3 is TGTGCCAGCAGCTTTTCTATGTACGAGCAGTACTTC. This gives the protein CASSFSMYEQYF.

The chain uses TRBV10-3 and TRBJ1-2; TRBD1 aligns across 8 bases. V lost 6 bases, J lost 0 bases, and 6 bases stayed unmatched. CDR1 ENHRY and CDR2 SYGVKD come from the germline V gene. The CDR3 is made up of 15 amino acids. The DNA of the CDR3 is TGTGCCATCAGAGCCGACAGGGGATCTAACTATGGCTACACCTTC. Protein product: CAIRADRGSNYGYTF.

This clone turned up a few times. The chain carries TRBV9 and TRBJ2-5, with D perhaps TRBD1 (6 bases). With 4 bases removed from V and 1 base from J, the gap between germline ends came to 11 bases. This CDR3 has 14 amino acids. Per germline, CDR1 SGDLS and CDR2 YYNGEE. The CDR3 loop reads CASSPGQLQETQYF. As DNA, the CDR3 is TGTGCCAGCAGCCCTGGACAGCTCCAAGAGACCCAGTACTTC.

J is TRBJ1-1 and V is TRBV15, with D possibly being TRBD1 (6 bases). The CDR3 loop spans 16 amino acids. Germline CDR1 LNHNV, CDR2 YYDKDF (reference sequence). Deletions cut 1 base from V and 1 base from J, with 13 bases between. CDR3 DNA: TGTGCCACCAGCAGAGGGGGACAACTGAGGAACACTGAAGCTTTCTTT. This translates into CATSRGGQLRNTEAFF.

This clone was detected once. The CDR3 is CASGAAQAFF. As DNA, the CDR3 is TGCGCCAGCGGGGCCGCTCAAGCTTTCTTT. This chain joins TRBV10-2 and TRBJ1-1; a weak D match, TRBD1 (5 bases). Trimming removed 8 bases from V and 9 bases from J, with 10 bases in between. This CDR3 has 10 amino acids. CDR1 and CDR2 (germline): WSHSY, SAAADI.

The chain couples TRBV20-1 to TRBJ2-5, with D uncertain. The CDR3 extends over 10 amino acids. V lost 6 bases and J lost 11, with 13 bases in between. Germline V gives CDR1 DFQATT, CDR2 SNEGSKA (reference sequence). The CDR3 sequence is CSANDLEQYF. The CDR3 DNA sequence: TGCAGTGCGAATGACCTGGAGCAGTACTTC.

J is TRBJ2-1 and V is TRBV7-2; TRBD2 matches at 8 bases. CDR3 length equals 19 residues. Germline V gene lookup returns CDR1 SGHTA and CDR2 FQGNSA. J gave up 5 bases and V 1 base, and 16 bases lay outside the gene matches. CDR3 amino acids: CASSLEEGFSGRAHNEQFF. In nucleotides, the CDR3 is TGTGCCAGCAGCTTAGAGGAGGGATTCTCCGGGAGGGCCCACAATGAGCAGTTCTTC.

This clone was seen a handful of times. This sequence joins TRBV10-3 and TRBJ1-4; 7 bases are a match to TRBD1. The CDR3 sequence is 13 residues long. Germline V CDR1 and CDR2: ENHRY, SYGVKD. Unmatched junction bases numbered 4, after V lost 5 bases and J lost 7 bases. CDR3 in amino acids: CAISSGGFEKLFF. Written as DNA, the CDR3 is TGTGCCATCAGTTCAGGGGGTTTTGAAAAACTGTTTTTT.

The chain uses TRBV10-1 and TRBJ1-1; no clear D. V shed 4 bases and J shed 2 bases, with 5 bases lying between them. From germline, CDR1 is WNHNN and CDR2 SYGVQD (reference sequence). The CDR3 is 12 residues long. CDR3 DNA: TGCGCCAGCAGTGGCGGTAACACTGAAGCTTTCTTT. This encodes CASSGGNTEAFF.

The chain employs TRBV9 and TRBJ2-7; 7 bases are shared with TRBD2. The germline gives CDR1 SGDLS, CDR2 YYNGEE. The CDR3 has 14 residues. After removal of 0 bases from V and 4 bases from J, the junction contained 4 bases not matched to a gene. The CDR3 sequence: CASSVGLAVYEQYF. CDR3 sequence (DNA): TGTGCCAGCAGCGTAGGACTAGCAGTTTACGAGCAGTACTTC.

The V gene is TRBV14, the J gene TRBJ1-5; 10 bases line up with TRBD1. The CDR3 sequence is 14 residues long. V was pared by 4 bases and J by 4 bases, with 1 base of the junction left unmatched. The germline gives CDR1 SGHDN, CDR2 FVKESK. The CDR3 DNA reads as TGTGCCAGCAGCCTGGGACAGGGGAATCAGCCCCAGCATTTT. It encodes CASSLGQGNQPQHF.